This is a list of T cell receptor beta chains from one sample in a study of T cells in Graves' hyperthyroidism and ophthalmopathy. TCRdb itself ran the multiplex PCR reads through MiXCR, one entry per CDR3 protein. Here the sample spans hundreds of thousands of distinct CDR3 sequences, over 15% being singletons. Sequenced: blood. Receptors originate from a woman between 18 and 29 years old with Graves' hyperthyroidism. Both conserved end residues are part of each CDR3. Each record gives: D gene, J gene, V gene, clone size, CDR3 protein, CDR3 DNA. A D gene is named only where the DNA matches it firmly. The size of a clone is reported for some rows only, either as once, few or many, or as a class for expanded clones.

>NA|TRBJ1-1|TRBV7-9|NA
CASSLGALLGTEAFF
TGTGCCAGCAGCTTAGGGGCACTCCTGGGCACTGAAGCTTTCTTT
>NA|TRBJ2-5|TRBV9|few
CASSVATRGRETQYF
TGTGCCAGCAGCGTAGCTACTCGAGGACGGGAGACCCAGTACTTC
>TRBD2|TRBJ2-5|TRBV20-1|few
CSARDLAGKRETQYF
TGCAGTGCTAGAGATCTAGCGGGGAAGAGGGAGACCCAGTACTTC
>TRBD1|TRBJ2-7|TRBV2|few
CASKLGQVNEQYF
TGTGCCAGCAAATTGGGACAGGTAAACGAGCAGTACTTC
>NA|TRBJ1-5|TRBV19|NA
CASTLTGALSNQPQHF
TGTGCCAGTACCCTGACAGGAGCCCTTAGCAATCAGCCCCAGCATTTT
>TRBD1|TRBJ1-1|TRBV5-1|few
CASTRDRVEAFF
TGCGCCAGCACCAGGGACAGGGTTGAAGCTTTCTTT
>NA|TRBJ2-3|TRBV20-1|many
CSASGPFSDTQYF
TGCAGTGCTAGTGGTCCATTCTCCGATACGCAGTATTTT
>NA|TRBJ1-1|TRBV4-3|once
CASSQSASGDTEAFF
TGCGCCAGCAGCCAATCGGCTTCAGGGGACACTGAAGCTTTCTTT
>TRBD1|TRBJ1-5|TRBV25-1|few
CASSEGDRFNQPQHF
TGTGCCAGCAGTGAGGGGGACAGGTTTAATCAGCCCCAGCATTTT
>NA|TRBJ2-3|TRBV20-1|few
CSASMLAKVPDTQYF
TGCAGTGCTAGTATGCTAGCCAAGGTCCCAGATACGCAGTATTTT
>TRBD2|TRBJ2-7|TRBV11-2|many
CASSLMGKSGLAGGKEQYF
TGTGCCAGCAGCTTAATGGGGAAATCGGGACTAGCGGGAGGGAAAGAGCAGTACTTC
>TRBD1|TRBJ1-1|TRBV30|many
CAWSARDRGLGTEAFF
TGTGCCTGGAGTGCCCGGGACAGGGGGCTCGGGACTGAAGCTTTCTTT
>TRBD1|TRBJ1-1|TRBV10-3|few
CAMGTGGFSNTEAFF
TGTGCCATGGGGACAGGGGGCTTTTCGAACACTGAAGCTTTCTTT
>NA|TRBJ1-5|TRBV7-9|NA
CASSLGGPQPQHF
TGTGCCAGCAGCTTAGGAGGCCCTCAGCCCCAGCATTTT
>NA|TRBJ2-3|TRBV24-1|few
CATSDLSTSTDTQYF
TGTGCCACCAGTGATTTAAGTACTAGCACAGATACGCAGTATTTT
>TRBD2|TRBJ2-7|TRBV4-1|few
CASSQDLSGIRYEQYF
TGCGCCAGCAGCCAAGATCTAAGCGGGATTCGCTACGAGCAGTACTTC
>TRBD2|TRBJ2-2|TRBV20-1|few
CSAPNSGGARTGELFF
TGCAGTGCGCCGAATAGCGGGGGGGCTCGCACCGGGGAGCTGTTTTTT
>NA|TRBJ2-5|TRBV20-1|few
CSPMYQETQYF
TGCAGTCCCATGTACCAAGAGACCCAGTACTTC
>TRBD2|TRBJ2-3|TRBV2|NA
CASSGGLAVSTDTQYF
TGTGCCAGCAGTGGGGGACTAGCGGTTAGCACGGATACGCAGTATTTT
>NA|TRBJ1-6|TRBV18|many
CASSQTTGDSPLHF
TGTGCCAGCTCACAGACCACCGGGGATTCACCCCTCCACTTT
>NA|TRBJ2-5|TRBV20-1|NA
CSAPVSRETQYF
TGCAGTGCGCCGGTTTCAAGAGAGACCCAGTACTTC
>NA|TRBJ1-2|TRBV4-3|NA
CASSQGPLGTNYGYTF
TGCGCCAGCAGCCAAGGACCCCTAGGAACAAACTATGGCTACACCTTC
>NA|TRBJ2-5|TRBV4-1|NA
CASSQAGGLEEETQYF
TGCGCCAGCAGCCAAGCGGGGGGCCTAGAGGAGGAGACCCAGTACTTC
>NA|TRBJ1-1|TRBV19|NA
CASSNLGGWLNTEAFF
TGTGCCAGTAGTAACTTGGGGGGGTGGTTGAACACTGAAGCTTTCTTT
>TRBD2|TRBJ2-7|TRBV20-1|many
CSARKLAANPYEQYF
TGCAGTGCTAGGAAACTAGCGGCTAACCCCTACGAGCAGTACTTC
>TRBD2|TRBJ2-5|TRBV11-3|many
CASSHIGTSAFQETQYF
TGTGCCAGCAGCCACATAGGGACTAGCGCGTTCCAAGAGACCCAGTACTTC
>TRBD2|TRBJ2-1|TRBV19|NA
CASSRPRTSGSPEQFF
TGTGCCAGTAGTAGGCCCCGGACTAGCGGGAGCCCTGAGCAGTTCTTC
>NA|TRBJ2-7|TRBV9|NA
CASSVDEVKQYF
TGTGCCAGCAGCGTAGACGAGGTTAAGCAGTACTTC
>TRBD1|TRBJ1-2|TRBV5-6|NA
CASSSRTGGGNYGYTF
TGTGCCAGCAGCTCCAGGACAGGGGGTGGTAACTATGGCTACACCTTC
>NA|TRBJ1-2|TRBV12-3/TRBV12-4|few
CASSLTSDRVNYGYTF
TGTGCCAGCAGCCTAACTTCGGACAGAGTTAACTATGGCTACACCTTC
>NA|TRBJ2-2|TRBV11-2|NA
CASSARRLRGYGGELFF
TGTGCCAGCAGCGCCAGACGGTTAAGGGGTTACGGCGGGGAGCTGTTTTTT